What follows describes a single T cell receptor beta chain. This record belongs to a study of patients and donors after allogeneic stem cell transplantation. This CDR3 spans 17 amino acids. From germline, CDR1 is ENHRY and CDR2 SYGVKD. With V trimmed by 8 bases and J by 0 bases, 10 bases remained unmatched. TCRdb reanalysed the RT-PCR reads using MiXCR and keeps one entry per CDR3 protein. The sample has roughly 250,000 distinct CDR3 sequences, roughly 13% seen once; the top ten hold about 9.9%. Source material: blood, either unsorted or a sorted T cell fraction (not recorded which). The receptor's source is a human donor who was either an allogeneic HSCT recipient or a stem cell or donor lymphocyte infusion donor (not recorded which). It is not recorded whose cells these are; they may come from a transplant donor. This rearrangement joins TRBV10-3 to TRBJ2-6; TRBD1 matches at 7 bases. DNA of the CDR3: TGTGCCATCGGACAGGTCCATGAGAACTCTGGGGCCAACGTCCTGACTTTC. Protein: CAIGQVHENSGANVLTF.